The 21 T cell receptor beta chains listed next were all sequenced from one sample in a study of cytomegalovirus exposure and HLA in healthy donors. PCR was performed using 60 Vbeta and 13 Jbeta primers. Data came from immunoSEQ multiplex PCR; TCRdb stores just in-frame clones and leaves some out. The sample has about 120,000 clones; roughly 80% are singletons. What was sequenced was PBMCs. The receptors originated from a woman aged 30 to 39 in good health and CMV-seropositive.

This clone has only a few counts. The V call is TRBV4-1, the J call TRBJ2-1; D is perhaps TRBD2 (6 bases). V was clipped by 6 bases and J by 5 bases, with 17 bases between them. The V gene's germline CDR1 is MGHRA and CDR2 YSYEKL. This CDR3 is built from 15 residues. Here the CDR3 DNA reads TGCGCCAGCAGACCCGGACTACAAATTGACAATGAGCAGTTCTTC. Protein sequence: CASRPGLQIDNEQFF.

CDR3 sequence reads: CASMDEGFGYGYTF. CDR3 sequence (DNA): TGTGCCAGCATGGACGAGGGATTTGGCTATGGCTACACCTTC. The gene calls are TRBV28 and TRBJ1-2; no reliable D call. The CDR3 covers 14 residues. Trimming removed 7 bases at V and 4 bases at J, with 16 bases between. Looked up from germline, CDR1 is MDHEN and CDR2 is SYDVKM.

V usage is TRBV28 and J usage is TRBJ2-3; perhaps TRBD2 as D (6 bases). Trimming removed 4 bases at V and 0 bases at J, with 14 bases between. The CDR3 runs to 16 residues. Germline-derived CDR1 and CDR2 are MDHEN and SYDVKM. The CDR3 sequence is CASSSPLGGSTDTQYF. CDR3 sequence (DNA): TGTGCCAGCAGTTCCCCTTTGGGGGGAAGCACAGATACGCAGTATTTT.

This clone appeared a few times. The CDR3: CASSTGQGDYTF. The CDR3 DNA sequence: TGTGCCAGCAGCACTGGACAGGGGGACTACACCTTC. This chain links TRBV9 with TRBJ1-2, with 10 positions matching TRBD1. The CDR3 totals 12 residues. CDR1 and CDR2 from the germline V gene are SGDLS and YYNGEE. With V trimmed by 4 bases and J by 10 bases, 4 bases remained unmatched.

The rearrangement uses TRBV19 and TRBJ2-7, with a possible D match to TRBD2 (5 bases). CDR1 and CDR2 (germline): LNHDA, SQIVND (reference sequence). The V end was cut by 4 bases, the J end by 0 bases, with 7 bases between. The CDR3 covers 13 residues. CDR3 in amino acids: CASSSGSSYEQYF. CDR3 DNA sequence: TGTGCCAGTAGTAGTGGGAGCTCCTACGAGCAGTACTTC.

The chain uses TRBV6-1 and TRBJ2-5, with TRBD2 matching 11 bases. The CDR3 is 17 amino acids. Germline V CDR1 and CDR2: MNHNS, SASEGT. With 4 bases clipped from V and 5 bases from J, the junction kept 12 bases outside the gene matches. Written as DNA, the CDR3 is TGTGCCAGCAGTGGGACGGCAACTAGCGGGGGCGGGGAGACCCAGTACTTC. Its protein is CASSGTATSGGGETQYF.

The chain combines TRBV11-1 with TRBJ2-7, with 8 bases identical to TRBD1. CDR1 is SGHAT and CDR2 is FQDESV in the germline V gene (reference sequence). After removal of 3 bases from V and 2 bases from J, the junction contained 6 bases not matched to a gene. The CDR3 extends over 15 amino acids. The DNA of the CDR3 is TGTGCCAGCAGCTTCACCGGGACAGGACCCTACGAGCAGTACTTC. Protein sequence: CASSFTGTGPYEQYF.

The chain recombines TRBV27 with TRBJ2-5; D possibly corresponds to TRBD1 (6 bases). This CDR3 is built from 16 residues. The germline V and J ends were trimmed by 2 bases and 4 bases, with 17 bases remaining between them. Germline assignment: CDR1 MNHEY and CDR2 SMNVEV (reference sequence). The CDR3 nucleotides are TGTGCCAGCAGTTTAAGGCCCCTGACAGGTCCAGAGACCCAGTACTTC. As protein: CASSLRPLTGPETQYF.

The rearrangement uses TRBV30 and TRBJ1-1; 8 bases line up with TRBD1. Germline loops: CDR1 GTSNPN, CDR2 SVGIG (reference sequence). This CDR3 contains 17 residues. V gave up 5 bases and J gave up 5 bases; unmatched junction bases: 19. In DNA, the CDR3 is TGTGCCTGGTCAGGCCGAAGAGGAAAACAGGGGGGTACTGAAGCTTTCTTT. As protein: CAWSGRRGKQGGTEAFF. Variable domain in full (rest from reference TRBV30 and TRBJ1-1): SQTIHQWPATLVQPVGSPLSLECTVEGTSNPNLYWYRQAAGRGLQLLFYSVGIGQISSEVPQNLSASRPQDRQFILSSKKLLLSDSGFYLCAWSGRRGKQGGTEAFFGQGTRLTVV.

The J gene is TRBJ1-1, the V gene TRBV4-3, with D possibly TRBD1 on 6 matching bases. V was trimmed by 0 bases and J by 6 bases, leaving 11 bases between them. Germline assignment: CDR1 LGHNA and CDR2 YSLEER. This CDR3 has 14 amino acids. Here the CDR3 reads CASSQEEGGAEAFF. The DNA of the CDR3 is TGCGCCAGCAGCCAAGAGGAGGGGGGGGCTGAAGCTTTCTTT.

The chain has TRBV6-5 and TRBJ2-2; a weak D match, TRBD1 (5 bases). The CDR3 extends over 15 amino acids. CDR1 and CDR2 from the germline V gene are MNHEY and SVGAGI. V was cut by 6 bases and J by 7 bases, with 18 bases left in between. DNA for the CDR3: TGTGCCAGCAGACCCCTCGACAGTCTTGACGGGGAGCTGTTTTTT. This sequence encodes CASRPLDSLDGELFF.

The chain uses TRBV6-1 and TRBJ1-1; 8 bases fit TRBD1. CDR1 is MNHNS and CDR2 is SASEGT in the germline V gene. The V and J ends lost 7 bases and 0 bases, in that order; junction bases with no gene match: 1. There are 13 residues in the CDR3. The CDR3 DNA reads as TGTGCCAGCAACAGGGGGGTGAACACTGAAGCTTTCTTT. Amino acid sequence: CASNRGVNTEAFF.

The genes are TRBV9 and TRBJ2-3; TRBD2 matches at 8 bases. Germline V gene sequence: CDR1 SGDLS, CDR2 YYNGEE. The J segment lost 5 bases and the V segment lost 0 bases, leaving 5 bases of the junction unmatched. This CDR3 is built from 15 residues. This chain's CDR3 is CASSVAGGPGDTQYF. In DNA form, the CDR3 reads TGTGCCAGCAGCGTAGCGGGGGGGCCCGGAGATACGCAGTATTTT. The full variable domain, completed using reference TRBV9 and TRBJ2-3, is DSGVTQTPKHLITATGQRVTLRCSPRSGDLSVYWYQQSLDQGLQFLIQYYNGEERAKGNILERFSAQQFPDLHSELNLSSLELGDSALYFCASSVAGGPGDTQYFGPGTRLTVL.

This rearrangement joins TRBV30 to TRBJ2-2; D possibly corresponds to TRBD2 (7 bases). The V gene's germline CDR1 is GTSNPN and CDR2 SVGIG (reference sequence). CDR3 length: 15 amino acids. The V end was cut by 4 bases, the J end by 3 bases, with 15 bases between. CDR3 bases: TGTGCCTGGATCAAGGAGGGGGGGTACACCGGGGAGCTGTTTTTT. Translation: CAWIKEGGYTGELFF.

The V call is TRBV19, the J call TRBJ1-5, with 10 bases matching TRBD1. Per the germline V gene, CDR1 is LNHDA and CDR2 is SQIVND (reference sequence). J lost 4 bases, V lost 7 bases, and 10 bases had no gene match. CDR3 length: 16 residues. The CDR3 coding sequence is TGTGCCAGTACCTTAGAACGGGGACAGGGGAATCAGCCCCAGCATTTT. The encoded protein is CASTLERGQGNQPQHF. The full variable domain, rest sourced from reference TRBV19 and TRBJ1-5, is DGGITQSPKYLFRKEGQNVTLSCEQNLNHDAMYWYRQDPGQGLRLIYYSQIVNDFQKGDIAEGYSVSREKKESFPLTVTSAQKNPTAFYLCASTLERGQGNQPQHFGDGTRLSIL.

The CDR3 spells CASSRGQVSSGNTIYF. The CDR3 region has the DNA TGTGCCAGCAGCCGTGGACAGGTTAGCTCTGGAAACACCATATATTTT. V gene TRBV4-2 combines with J gene TRBJ1-3; 7 bases are shared with TRBD1. The junction had 6 bases not matched to a gene; V was cut back by 4 bases and J by 0 bases. CDR1 is LGHNA and CDR2 is YNFKEQ in the germline V gene. The CDR3 is 16 amino acids.

This chain connects TRBV4-3 to TRBJ2-3; TRBD2 matches 12 bases. The CDR3 has 18 residues. The V gene's germline CDR1 is LGHNA and CDR2 YSLEER. The trim removed 0 bases at V and 4 bases at J, leaving 8 bases unmatched. The CDR3 DNA follows: TGCGCCAGCAGCCAAGATTTGGCTAGCGGGGGGGCCCCAGATACGCAGTATTTT. Its translation: CASSQDLASGGAPDTQYF.

V and J are TRBV10-3 and TRBJ2-3; the match to TRBD1 covers 7 bases. The CDR3 spans 15 residues. Germline CDR1 is ENHRY and CDR2 is SYGVKD. The trim removed 10 bases at V and 2 bases at J, leaving 12 bases unmatched. The CDR3, as DNA: TGTGCCACCAAAGAGGGGACAGTATTCACAGATACGCAGTATTTT. It encodes CATKEGTVFTDTQYF.

The chain uses TRBV7-9 and TRBJ2-7; D unclear. The CDR3 consists of 13 residues. Between the trimmed V and J ends, which lost 2 bases and 4 bases, there was a span of 9 bases. CDR1 is SEHNR, CDR2 FQNEAQ, per germline (reference sequence). In nucleotides, the CDR3 is TGTGCCAGCAGCTTAACAGATTGGTACGAGCAGTACTTC. It yields the protein CASSLTDWYEQYF.

This clone has a handful of counts. V and J are TRBV19 and TRBJ2-5, with TRBD1 matching 8 bases. Per germline, CDR1 LNHDA and CDR2 SQIVND (reference sequence). CDR3 size: 15 residues. The junction had 9 bases not matched to a gene; V was cut back by 4 bases and J by 5 bases. CDR3 nucleotide sequence: TGTGCCAGTAGTACCTCAGGGGGCCGGGAGGAGACCCAGTACTTC. This codes for CASSTSGGREETQYF.

A few counts support this clone. The J gene is TRBJ1-1, the V gene TRBV6-6; no firm D call. The CDR3 is 12 amino acids. V was trimmed by 2 bases and J by 5 bases, leaving 6 bases between them. The germline CDR1 and CDR2 sequences are MNHNY and SVGAGI (reference sequence). CDR3 coding DNA: TGTGCCAGCAGTTACCGTCGGACTGAAGCTTTCTTT. Translating gives CASSYRRTEAFF.